Following are 17 T cell receptor beta chains from one sample sequenced in a study of T-cell memory formation after mild COVID-19. Each CDR3 protein is one row after TCRdb ran MiXCR on the 5' RACE reads. The data show roughly 80,000 distinct CDR3 sequences, about 15% seen once. The sequencing input was PBMCs or a T cell subset sorted from them (not recorded which). These receptors all come from an adult woman who had mild COVID-19 (a few samples of this study predate the infection). Cell type and time point are not known.

This clonotype was recorded many times. This chain links TRBV9 with TRBJ2-3, with a weak D call TRBD1 (6 bases). CDR3 length: 14 residues. Germline V CDR1 and CDR2: SGDLS, YYNGEE. V was clipped by 3 bases and J by 5 bases, with 13 bases between them. The CDR3 nucleotides read TGTGCCAGCAGCGCCACGGACAGCGGAGATACGCAGTATTTT. Amino acids: CASSATDSGDTQYF.

This clonotype showed up many times. This chain links TRBV29-1 with TRBJ2-1; 7 bases match TRBD1. This CDR3 has 13 amino acids. With 5 bases clipped from V and 5 bases from J, the junction kept 6 bases outside the gene matches. The V gene's germline CDR1 is SQVTM and CDR2 ANQGSEA. The CDR3 is CSVRTGQNNEQFF. CDR3 DNA sequence: TGCAGCGTTCGGACAGGCCAAAACAATGAGCAGTTCTTC.

The chain combines TRBV7-9 with TRBJ2-1, with TRBD2 matching 8 bases. This CDR3 comprises 15 residues. V was clipped by 5 bases and J by 8 bases; unmatched bases: 11. Looked up from germline, CDR1 is SEHNR and CDR2 is FQNEAQ (reference sequence). The CDR3 here is CASSPLGSGVHEQFF. The CDR3 DNA is TGTGCCAGCAGCCCCCTGGGTAGCGGGGTCCATGAGCAGTTCTTC. The full variable domain, its missing parts supplied by reference TRBV7-9 and TRBJ2-1, is DTGVSQNPRHKITKRGQNVTFRCDPISEHNRLYWYRQTLGQGPEFLTYFQNEAQLEKSRLLSDRFSAERPKGSFSTLEIQRTEQGDSAMYLCASSPLGSGVHEQFFGPGTRLTVL.

The chain has TRBV30 and TRBJ2-1; 9 nucleotides line up with TRBD2. V lost 4 bases to trimming and J lost 0 bases; unmatched junction nucleotides: 10. This CDR3 region has 17 residues. Looked up from germline, CDR1 is GTSNPN and CDR2 is SVGIG (reference sequence). This CDR3 reads CAWTGVASGVSYNEQFF. The CDR3, as DNA: TGTGCCTGGACAGGTGTTGCTAGCGGGGTCTCCTACAATGAGCAGTTCTTC.

This clonotype appeared a few times. This chain links TRBV7-9 with TRBJ2-1, with D hard to call. This CDR3 is built from 13 residues. Trimming stripped 0 bases from V and 9 bases from J, with 9 bases between. CDR1 is SEHNR, CDR2 FQNEAQ, per germline (reference sequence). CDR3 amino acids: CASSLALGGEQFF. CDR3 nucleotide sequence: TGTGCCAGCAGCTTAGCGCTTGGCGGTGAGCAGTTCTTC.

There are a few counts of this clonotype. This chain links TRBV29-1 with TRBJ2-2; D unresolved. Germline CDR1 and CDR2: SQVTM and ANQGSEA. The ends were cut back, 3 bases at V and 6 bases at J, with 11 bases in the middle. There are 13 residues in the CDR3. The CDR3 bases are TGCAGCGTTGAGGTAGATAGCTCCGGGGAGCTGTTTTTT. As protein: CSVEVDSSGELFF.

This clonotype was detected ten times or more. The rearrangement joins TRBV5-6 to TRBJ2-1; tentatively, D is TRBD1 (6 bases). The CDR3 sequence is 13 residues long. Trimming left V 9 bases short and J 1 base short, with 11 bases between. Germline loops: CDR1 SGHDT, CDR2 YYEEEE. The DNA for the CDR3 is TGTGCCACTTCAGGGGTGTCCTACAATGAGCAGTTCTTC. Amino acids: CATSGVSYNEQFF.

This clonotype was counted between two and nine times. The rearrangement links TRBV7-9 to TRBJ2-5; perhaps TRBD2 as D (5 bases). The CDR3 spans 14 residues. Trimming cost V 0 bases and J 3 bases, with 8 bases left between them. Germline assignment: CDR1 SEHNR and CDR2 FQNEAQ (reference sequence). As DNA, the CDR3 is TGTGCCAGCAGCTTAGCGGGAGTGAAAGAGACCCAGTACTTC. It codes for CASSLAGVKETQYF. Using reference TRBV7-9 and TRBJ2-5 for the parts outside the CDR3, the full variable domain is DTGVSQNPRHKITKRGQNVTFRCDPISEHNRLYWYRQTLGQGPEFLTYFQNEAQLEKSRLLSDRFSAERPKGSFSTLEIQRTEQGDSAMYLCASSLAGVKETQYFGPGTRLLVL.

The chain combines TRBV29-1 with TRBJ1-2, with D tentatively TRBD1 (5 bases). With 1 base removed from V and 0 bases from J, the gap between germline ends came to 18 bases. This CDR3 region has 17 residues. CDR1 is SQVTM and CDR2 is ANQGSEA in the germline V gene. CDR3 in DNA: TGCAGCGTTGAAGGAATGAGAGGGACCTCCGCTAACTATGGCTACACCTTC. Amino acids: CSVEGMRGTSANYGYTF.

The chain is built from TRBV29-1 and TRBJ2-1; 7 bases map to TRBD2. The V and J ends lost 3 bases and 9 bases, in that order; junction bases with no gene match: 5. Germline V CDR1 and CDR2: SQVTM, ANQGSEA. The CDR3 runs to 12 residues. CDR3 nucleotides: TGCAGCGTTGAGAGGGGCGGGGGTGAGCAGTTCTTC. Protein sequence: CSVERGGGEQFF.

This clonotype was seen more than once but under ten times. The chain uses TRBV9 and TRBJ2-3; perhaps D is TRBD1 or TRBD2 (5 bases each). The germline V and J ends were trimmed by 1 base and 3 bases, with 12 bases remaining between them. CDR1 and CDR2 (germline): SGDLS, YYNGEE. The CDR3 consists of 15 residues. This CDR3 reads CASSVSGTATDTQYF. Here the CDR3 DNA reads TGTGCCAGCAGCGTATCCGGGACGGCAACAGATACGCAGTATTTT.

The chain couples TRBV27 to TRBJ2-7; 10 bases align to TRBD2. In germline, CDR1 is MNHEY, CDR2 SMNVEV (reference sequence). The CDR3 is made up of 17 amino acids. V lost 5 bases to trimming and J lost 1 base; unmatched junction nucleotides: 11. CDR3 residues: CASSPLLAGGASYEQYF. In DNA, the CDR3 is TGTGCCAGCAGTCCACTCTTAGCGGGGGGCGCTTCCTACGAGCAGTACTTC.

V gene TRBV29-1 combines with J gene TRBJ1-2; no clear D gene. V was pared by 4 bases and J by 7 bases, with 10 bases between. The CDR3 is 11 amino acids. CDR1 and CDR2 from the germline V gene are SQVTM and ANQGSEA. CDR3 DNA sequence: TGCAGCGTTGGAGGAGAGGGTGGCTACACCTTC. Encoded protein: CSVGGEGGYTF.

This clonotype has more than one count but fewer than ten. The rearrangement links TRBV15 to TRBJ1-4, with unresolved D. Germline V gene lookup returns CDR1 LNHNV and CDR2 YYDKDF (reference sequence). Trimming cost V 0 bases and J 8 bases, with 13 bases left between them. This CDR3 spans 15 amino acids. The CDR3 nucleotides read TGTGCCACCAGCAGAGACGGAGAGGGAGGGGAAAAACTGTTTTTT. Its translation is CATSRDGEGGEKLFF.

This clonotype has only a few counts. The J gene is TRBJ2-3, the V gene TRBV30; TRBD2 agrees at 8 bases. The V segment lost 4 bases and the J segment 6 bases; nucleotides outside the gene matches: 12. The CDR3 extends over 15 amino acids. Germline V lookup: CDR1 GTSNPN, CDR2 SVGIG (reference sequence). The CDR3 spells CAWTLAGPRWDTQYF. The CDR3 DNA reads TGTGCCTGGACCCTAGCGGGCCCCCGGTGGGATACGCAGTATTTT. Full variable domain (remainder filled in from reference TRBV30 and TRBJ2-3): SQTIHQWPATLVQPVGSPLSLECTVEGTSNPNLYWYRQAAGRGLQLLFYSVGIGQISSEVPQNLSASRPQDRQFILSSKKLLLSDSGFYLCAWTLAGPRWDTQYFGPGTRLTVL.

This clonotype was picked up one time. The chain is built from TRBV4-1 and TRBJ1-1, with 10 bases fitting TRBD1. CDR1 and CDR2 from the germline V gene are MGHRA and YSYEKL. The CDR3 contains 15 residues. The junction had 6 bases not matched to a gene; V was cut back by 0 bases and J by 8 bases. The CDR3 loop reads CASSQDVTGGSEAFF. The CDR3 DNA reads as TGCGCCAGCAGCCAAGACGTGACAGGGGGCTCAGAAGCTTTCTTT.

This clonotype was seen a handful of times. The J gene is TRBJ2-7, the V gene TRBV7-9; D possibly corresponds to TRBD2 (5 bases). The germline gives CDR1 SEHNR, CDR2 FQNEAQ (reference sequence). There are 14 residues in the CDR3. V shed 4 bases and J shed 3 bases, with 13 bases lying between them. The DNA of the CDR3 is TGTGCCAGCAGCTCTGAACTAGAATTCTACGAGCAGTACTTC. It is translated as CASSSELEFYEQYF.